The rows below give T cell receptor beta chains drawn from one sample of a study of blood T cell repertoires in COVID-19. Libraries were prepared by immunoSEQ multiplex PCR; TCRdb keeps only in-frame clonotypes and omits some of them. The repertoire consists of roughly 32,000 clones, with approximately 83% occurring once and the leading ten covering around 5%. Source material: peripheral blood. Source of these receptors: a woman aged 80 or over with active or convalescent COVID-19. CDR3s include the opening cysteine and the closing phenylalanine or tryptophan. D genes are given only for firm matches. Rows give clone size only sometimes, using once, few, many, or a class for an expanded clone.

d_call j_call clone_size v_call cdr3_nt cdr3_aa
. TRBJ2-2 . TRBV9 TGTGCCAGCAGCGTAGTCGAGGGTGGCGGGGAGCTGTTTTTT CASSVVEGGGELFF
. TRBJ2-7 . TRBV15 TGTGCCACCAGCAGTACTATAGGAGGGAGTAACTACGAGCAGTACTTC CATSSTIGGSNYEQYF
. TRBJ2-5 . TRBV18 TGTGCCAGCTCACCGAAGTACGGGGAGACCCAGTACTTC CASSPKYGETQYF
TRBD1 TRBJ1-2 . TRBV2 TGTGCCAGCAGTGCCCGGACAGGAGAATTCTATGGCTACACCTTC CASSARTGEFYGYTF
TRBD1 TRBJ2-7 . TRBV10-3 TGTGCCATCAGTCAGACCCGGGACAGGGGAGCCTACGAGCAGTACTTC CAISQTRDRGAYEQYF
TRBD1 TRBJ1-1 few TRBV3-1/TRBV3-2 TGTGCCAGCAGCCAATCCGGACAGGGGGCTGAAGCTTTCTTT CASSQSGQGAEAFF
TRBD1 TRBJ2-7 . TRBV2 TGTGCCAGCAGTTTGGACAGGCACACCTACGAGCAGTACTTC CASSLDRHTYEQYF
. TRBJ1-1 . TRBV29-1 TGCAGCGGGATCCGGGGTCAAAACACTGAAGCTTTCTTT CSGIRGQNTEAFF
TRBD1 TRBJ2-5 few TRBV7-3 TGTGCCAGCAGCCGGACAGGGTCGTGGGAGACCCAGTACTTC CASSRTGSWETQYF
. TRBJ1-1 . TRBV19 TGTGCCAGTAGTACCGACAGACAGCTCAACACTGAAGCTTTCTTT CASSTDRQLNTEAFF
. TRBJ2-5 . TRBV18 TGTGCCAGCTCACCACGGCGGGGTGAGACCCAGTACTTC CASSPRRGETQYF
TRBD1 TRBJ2-7 few TRBV5-1 TGCGCCAGCAGCTTGGGTTATCAGACAGGGTCCTACGAGCAGTACTTC CASSLGYQTGSYEQYF
TRBD1 TRBJ2-1 few TRBV27 TGTGCCAGCAGTTTAGGGACAGGCTACAATGAGCAGTTCTTC CASSLGTGYNEQFF
TRBD2 TRBJ2-1 . TRBV6-6 TGTGCCAGCAGCTGGACTAGCGGCTACAATGAGCAGTTCTTC CASSWTSGYNEQFF
. TRBJ1-1 . TRBV5-1 TGCGCCAGCAGCTTGGGGCTGAACACTGAAGCTTTCTTT CASSLGLNTEAFF
TRBD1 TRBJ2-7 . TRBV5-5 TGTGCCAGCAGCCGCTGGGACAGTGGGTACGAGCAGTACTTC CASSRWDSGYEQYF
TRBD2 TRBJ2-1 . TRBV5-1 TGCGCCAGCAGCTTTATAGCGGGAGGGTACAATGAGCAGTTCTTC CASSFIAGGYNEQFF
. TRBJ1-4 . TRBV4-2 TGTGCCAGCAGCCAAGATAGAGGGGGTGATGAAAAACTGTTTTTT CASSQDRGGDEKLFF
TRBD1 TRBJ2-5 . TRBV11-2 TGTGCCAGCAGCTTGAGCGTGGGACAGGGGGTAGTAGAGACCCAGTACTTC CASSLSVGQGVVETQYF
TRBD1 TRBJ1-5 once TRBV7-2 TGTGCCAGCCAGGGACAGGGTAATCAGCCCCAGCATTTT CASQGQGNQPQHF
. TRBJ1-1 . TRBV14 TGTGCCAGCAGCCCGGGACTAACCGTGGTCACTGAAGCTTTCTTT CASSPGLTVVTEAFF
TRBD1 TRBJ1-1 . TRBV19 TGTGCCAGTAGTGGACAGGGTTATAGCGCTGAAGCTTTCTTT CASSGQGYSAEAFF
. TRBJ2-5 . TRBV5-4 TGTGCCAGCAGCTGGGCTCAAGAGACCCAGTACTTC CASSWAQETQYF
TRBD1 TRBJ1-1 few TRBV29-1 TGCAGCGTTGCGACAGGGGGGAACACTGAAGCTTTCTTT CSVATGGNTEAFF
TRBD1 TRBJ1-6 . TRBV5-1 TGCGCCAGCTCTACAGGGGGCCCGTATAATTCACCCCTCCACTTT CASSTGGPYNSPLHF
TRBD2 TRBJ2-3 once TRBV3-1/TRBV3-2 TGTGCCAGCAGCCAAGAATACCCGGGGGGATTCCCAGATACGCAGTATTTT CASSQEYPGGFPDTQYF
. TRBJ2-5 . TRBV30 TGTGCCTGGAGTGACGGGGGAACGGACCACGAGACCCAGTACTTC CAWSDGGTDHETQYF
. TRBJ2-7 once TRBV12-2 TGTGCAAGTCCGCAGCGGGAAAGCCCCTCCCGACACGAGCAGTACTTC CASPQRESPSRHEQYF
TRBD2 TRBJ2-7 . TRBV15 TGTGCCACCAGCAGAGATTCACCCACAGAGGGGAGGGCCTCCTACGAGCAGTACTTC CATSRDSPTEGRASYEQYF
TRBD1 TRBJ1-1 . TRBV3-1/TRBV3-2 TGTGCCAGCAGCCTGAGGACAGGGGAGAGAGGAGCTTTCTTT CASSLRTGERGAFF
TRBD2 TRBJ2-5 . TRBV5-4 TGTGCCAGCAGCCCAGCGGGAGTCAGAGAGACCCAGTACTTC CASSPAGVRETQYF
TRBD2 TRBJ2-7 . TRBV5-5 TGTGCCAGCAGCTCCGACAATAGCGGGGCGCGCTACGAGCAGTACTTC CASSSDNSGARYEQYF
TRBD2 TRBJ2-4 . TRBV2 TGTGCCAGCAGTGAAAGACTAGCGATAAACATTCAGTACTTC CASSERLAINIQYF
TRBD1 TRBJ2-6 . TRBV28 TGTGCCACCGGGGACAGGGAACGTTCTGGGGCCAACGTCCTGACTTTC CATGDRERSGANVLTF
. TRBJ2-7 . TRBV6-2/TRBV6-3 TGTGCCAGCAGTTACTCGGGCGGGTCGGAGTCCTACGAGCAGTACTTC CASSYSGGSESYEQYF
TRBD2 TRBJ2-3 . TRBV30 TGTGCCTGGACCCCCGGACTAGCGGCAGATACGCAGTATTTT CAWTPGLAADTQYF